A selection of T cell receptor beta chains follows, all from one sample in a study of shared clonotypes between healthy human individuals. Profiled with immunoSEQ multiplex PCR; TCRdb holds only in-frame clones, not every one. This table holds 600,000 to 700,000 clones, more than 70% found once. Sequences were obtained from memory CD4+ T cells sorted from blood. All receptors derive from a woman in her thirties in good health. The CDR3 runs from the conserved cysteine through the conserved F or W. Fields, in order: CDR3 length, J gene, clone size, D gene, V gene, CDR3 protein, CDR3 DNA. The D gene is left open where the match is weak. Not all rows give a size; the values are once, few, many and, for expanded clones, a class.

>15|TRBJ1-5|-|-|TRBV28
CASSAPGGSNQPQHF
TGTGCCAGCAGTGCACCCGGTGGTAGCAATCAGCCCCAGCATTTT
>13|TRBJ1-1|-|-|TRBV19
CASSISFSGEAFF
TGTGCCAGTAGTATTTCTTTTTCGGGTGAAGCTTTCTTT
>16|TRBJ2-1|-|TRBD2|TRBV28
CASSSPTSGVYNEQFF
TGTGCCAGCAGTTCTCCGACTAGCGGGGTGTACAATGAGCAGTTCTTC
>11|TRBJ1-2|few|-|TRBV14
CASSNGYGYTF
TGTGCCAGCAGCAACGGTTATGGCTACACCTTC
>15|TRBJ2-1|once|-|TRBV4-1
CASSRPGTRVSEQFF
TGCGCCAGCAGCCGACCCGGGACCCGGGTGTCGGAGCAGTTCTTC
>15|TRBJ1-5|-|-|TRBV7-2
CASRSTLSGNQPQHF
TGTGCCAGCAGATCGACCCTCAGTGGCAATCAGCCCCAGCATTTT
>13|TRBJ2-7|-|-|TRBV2
CASSEQGRHEQYF
TGTGCCAGCAGTGAGCAGGGACGCCACGAGCAGTACTTC
>13|TRBJ1-1|-|-|TRBV5-1
CASSGTQNTEAFF
TGCGCCAGCAGCGGTACTCAGAACACTGAAGCTTTCTTT
>14|TRBJ1-2|-|-|TRBV10-2
CASSIPGRGDGYTF
TGCGCCAGCTCAATTCCAGGGAGAGGGGATGGCTACACCTTC
>14|TRBJ2-5|-|TRBD2|TRBV27
CASTQAGALETQYF
TGTGCCAGCACCCAAGCGGGAGCCTTAGAGACCCAGTACTTC
>12|TRBJ2-1|many|-|TRBV2
CASSGPYNEQFF
TGTGCCAGCAGTGGGCCTTACAATGAGCAGTTCTTC
>16|TRBJ2-1|once|TRBD2|TRBV4-1
CASSRLAGRGGNEQFF
TGCGCCAGCAGCCGCCTAGCGGGAAGGGGGGGAAATGAGCAGTTCTTC
>17|TRBJ2-3|-|-|TRBV27
CASSLSTGGGQGDTQYF
TGTGCCAGCAGTTTATCGACGGGCGGGGGCCAGGGAGATACGCAGTATTTT
>15|TRBJ2-7|few|-|TRBV11-2
CASSLRRGSSYEQYF
TGTGCCAGCAGCTTAAGACGGGGGTCCTCCTACGAGCAGTACTTC
>15|TRBJ2-2|-|-|TRBV11-2
CASSPTRTNTGELFF
TGTGCCAGCAGCCCTACGCGGACGAACACCGGGGAGCTGTTTTTT
>13|TRBJ1-2|-|-|TRBV10-3
CAISEEQGQGYTF
TGTGCCATCAGTGAGGAGCAGGGTCAGGGCTACACCTTC
>16|TRBJ2-1|-|TRBD2|TRBV5-4
CASSWPNSGAANEQFF
TGTGCCAGCAGCTGGCCCAATAGCGGGGCGGCGAATGAGCAGTTCTTC
>16|TRBJ2-5|-|TRBD2|TRBV19
CASSIAVAGEGETQYF
TGTGCCAGTAGTATAGCGGTAGCGGGAGAAGGAGAGACCCAGTACTTC
>15|TRBJ2-1|once|TRBD2|TRBV27
CASSFGLAGYNEQFF
TGTGCCAGCAGTTTTGGACTAGCGGGATACAATGAGCAGTTCTTC
>15|TRBJ1-2|-|-|TRBV7-9
CASSFGGRSNYGYTF
TGTGCCAGCAGCTTCGGGGGGAGGAGCAACTATGGCTACACCTTC
>14|TRBJ2-7|-|-|TRBV6-6
CASRPTGITIEQYF
TGTGCCAGCAGACCAACAGGGATCACTATCGAGCAGTACTTC
>11|TRBJ2-5|many|-|TRBV2
CASRNQETQYF
TGTGCCAGCAGAAACCAAGAGACCCAGTACTTC
>15|TRBJ2-1|-|-|TRBV6-6
CASSPDKYSYNEQFF
TGTGCCAGCAGTCCAGACAAATACTCCTACAATGAGCAGTTCTTC
>13|TRBJ2-7|-|-|TRBV5-4
CASDWGSGYEQYF
TGTGCCAGCGATTGGGGGTCCGGTTACGAGCAGTACTTC
>14|TRBJ2-2|-|TRBD1|TRBV19
CASSGTGGTGELFF
TGTGCCAGTAGTGGGACAGGGGGCACCGGGGAGCTGTTTTTT
>16|TRBJ2-2|few|-|TRBV9
CASSENPGPYTGELFF
TGTGCCAGCAGCGAGAACCCTGGACCTTACACCGGGGAGCTGTTTTTT
>12|TRBJ2-7|-|-|TRBV28
CASSFSAYEQYF
TGTGCCAGCAGTTTTTCCGCCTACGAGCAGTACTTC
>16|TRBJ2-3|-|-|TRBV2
CASSPTLATSTDTQYF
TGTGCCAGCAGTCCCACCCTAGCGACTAGCACAGATACGCAGTATTTT
>13|TRBJ2-7|-|-|TRBV19
CASSIQASYEQYF
TGTGCCAGTAGTATACAGGCCTCCTACGAGCAGTACTTC
>12|TRBJ2-3|once|-|TRBV28
CASSTSTDTQYF
TGTGCCAGCAGCACCTCAACAGATACGCAGTATTTT
>14|TRBJ1-5|-|-|TRBV6-6
CASSYSGTPQPQHF
TGTGCCAGCAGTTATTCCGGGACTCCTCAGCCCCAGCATTTT
>13|TRBJ2-2|-|-|TRBV28
CASSSLNTGELFF
TGTGCCAGCAGTTCCCTGAACACCGGGGAGCTGTTTTTT
>14|TRBJ1-4|-|-|TRBV6-5
CASSYGSRGEKLFF
TGTGCCAGCAGTTACGGGAGCCGGGGTGAAAAACTGTTTTTT
>14|TRBJ2-5|-|TRBD2|TRBV19
CASGGRERQETQYF
TGTGCCAGCGGCGGGAGGGAAAGACAAGAGACCCAGTACTTC
>15|TRBJ2-2|-|-|TRBV9
CASSVGGVNTGELFF
TGTGCCAGCAGCGTAGGAGGGGTGAACACCGGGGAGCTGTTTTTT
>15|TRBJ2-1|-|TRBD1|TRBV5-1
CASSLRDRGTNEQFF
TGCGCCAGCAGCTTGAGGGACAGGGGGACCAATGAGCAGTTCTTC
>12|TRBJ1-2|-|-|TRBV11-2
CASSSSHFGYTF
TGTGCCAGCAGCTCGAGTCATTTCGGCTACACCTTC
>14|TRBJ1-2|-|TRBD1|TRBV5-1
CASSWTGGMDGYTF
TGCGCCAGCAGCTGGACAGGGGGTATGGATGGCTACACCTTC
>14|TRBJ2-1|-|TRBD2|TRBV6-6
CASSYRTSFYEQFF
TGTGCCAGCAGTTACCGGACTAGCTTCTATGAGCAGTTCTTC
>15|TRBJ1-1|-|-|TRBV4-1
CASSQQAQLNTEAFF
TGCGCCAGCAGCCAACAGGCTCAGTTGAACACTGAAGCTTTCTTT
>15|TRBJ2-2|many|-|TRBV11-3
CASSLSGSHTGELFF
TGTGCCAGCAGCTTGTCCGGGAGCCACACCGGGGAGCTGTTTTTT
>14|TRBJ2-7|few|TRBD2|TRBV11-2
CASTLFAGVGEQYF
TGTGCCAGCACCTTATTCGCGGGGGTGGGCGAGCAGTACTTC
>14|TRBJ1-1|-|-|TRBV5-1
CASSLAPPNTEAFF
TGCGCCAGCAGCTTGGCCCCCCCGAACACTGAAGCTTTCTTT
>11|TRBJ2-7|few|TRBD1|TRBV28
CASRIPGQDSF
TGTGCCAGCAGAATTCCGGGACAGGATAGCTTC
>13|TRBJ2-7|-|TRBD1|TRBV6-5
CASKDRGTYEQYF
TGTGCCAGCAAGGACAGGGGGACCTACGAGCAGTACTTC
>15|TRBJ1-2|-|TRBD1|TRBV6-6
CASSYRTGGFYGYTF
TGTGCCAGCAGTTACCGTACAGGGGGCTTCTATGGCTACACCTTC
>17|TRBJ2-2|-|TRBD1|TRBV27
CASKPEQGARFPGELFF
TGTGCCAGCAAACCCGAACAGGGGGCGAGGTTCCCCGGGGAGCTGTTTTTT
>16|TRBJ2-3|-|TRBD2|TRBV5-1
CASSVQLAGGTPAQYF
TGCGCCAGCAGCGTGCAACTAGCGGGAGGGACCCCAGCGCAGTATTTT
>14|TRBJ1-4|-|-|TRBV5-6
CASSLGQQNEKLFF
TGTGCCAGCAGCTTAGGACAGCAAAATGAAAAACTGTTTTTT
>14|TRBJ1-4|-|-|TRBV5-1
CASSPSTTNEKLFF
TGCGCCAGCAGCCCGTCCACAACTAATGAAAAACTGTTTTTT
>16|TRBJ1-2|-|-|TRBV6-5
CASSSFRQSQFYGYTF
TGTGCCAGCAGTTCCTTCCGACAGTCTCAATTCTATGGCTACACCTTC
>12|TRBJ2-7|-|-|TRBV7-9
CASSVAGYEQYF
TGTGCCAGCAGCGTTGCGGGATACGAGCAGTACTTC
>14|TRBJ1-2|-|TRBD1|TRBV27
CASSPSDRVTGYTF
TGTGCCAGCAGTCCCTCCGACAGGGTTACAGGCTACACCTTC
>16|TRBJ2-2|-|-|TRBV19
CASIAAARWNTGELFF
TGTGCCAGTATCGCTGCAGCGAGGTGGAACACCGGGGAGCTGTTTTTT
>14|TRBJ1-5|-|TRBD1|TRBV19
CASSRGLIDQPQHF
TGTGCCAGTAGCAGGGGGCTGATCGATCAGCCCCAGCATTTT
>15|TRBJ2-7|few|TRBD2|TRBV5-1
CASSSGLAGFYEQYF
TGCGCCAGCAGCTCTGGACTAGCGGGATTCTACGAGCAGTACTTC
>17|TRBJ1-2|-|-|TRBV10-3
CAISESSQGLETYGYTF
TGTGCCATCAGTGAGTCGAGTCAGGGGTTGGAAACCTATGGCTACACCTTC
>14|TRBJ1-4|-|-|TRBV7-8
CASSPRWDVEKLFF
TGTGCCAGCAGCCCCCGGTGGGACGTGGAAAAACTGTTTTTT
>14|TRBJ2-2|-|TRBD2|TRBV27
CASQVAGVTGELFF
TGTGCCAGTCAGGTAGCGGGAGTTACCGGGGAGCTGTTTTTT